These 3 T cell receptor beta chains were all obtained from the same sample, sequenced in a study of blood T cell repertoires in COVID-19. TCRdb's table, derived via immunoSEQ multiplex PCR, lists solely in-frame clones and lacks some. The table shows about 150,000 clones, with around three quarters occurring only once. The sample consisted of peripheral blood. These receptors all come from a man in his 60s with acute or convalescent COVID-19.

The chain combines TRBV5-1 with TRBJ1-1; 10 bases match TRBD1. The V segment lost 0 bases and the J segment 5 bases; nucleotides outside the gene matches: 4. The CDR3 has 15 residues. CDR1 and CDR2 (germline): SGHRS, YFSETQ. In DNA form, the CDR3 reads TGCGCCAGCAGCTTGGCCGGACAGGGGGTAACTGAAGCTTTCTTT. Protein sequence: CASSLAGQGVTEAFF.

V is TRBV4-1 and J is TRBJ1-5, with 8 positions matching TRBD1. This CDR3 comprises 15 residues. Germline CDR1 MGHRA, CDR2 YSYEKL. The ends lost 3 bases at V and 7 bases at J; junction bases unmatched: 8. CDR3 residues: CASSQAGGAWQPQHF. DNA for the CDR3: TGCGCCAGCAGCCAGGCAGGGGGCGCGTGGCAGCCCCAGCATTTT.

The chain recombines TRBV9 with TRBJ2-3; TRBD2 agrees at 10 bases. The CDR3 length is 15 residues. Germline CDR1 and CDR2: SGDLS and YYNGEE. Losses at the gene ends were 4 bases for V and 2 bases for J; bases not matched to a gene: 4. CDR3 loop: CASSTTSGVTDTQYF. CDR3 DNA: TGTGCCAGCAGCACCACTAGCGGGGTCACAGATACGCAGTATTTT.